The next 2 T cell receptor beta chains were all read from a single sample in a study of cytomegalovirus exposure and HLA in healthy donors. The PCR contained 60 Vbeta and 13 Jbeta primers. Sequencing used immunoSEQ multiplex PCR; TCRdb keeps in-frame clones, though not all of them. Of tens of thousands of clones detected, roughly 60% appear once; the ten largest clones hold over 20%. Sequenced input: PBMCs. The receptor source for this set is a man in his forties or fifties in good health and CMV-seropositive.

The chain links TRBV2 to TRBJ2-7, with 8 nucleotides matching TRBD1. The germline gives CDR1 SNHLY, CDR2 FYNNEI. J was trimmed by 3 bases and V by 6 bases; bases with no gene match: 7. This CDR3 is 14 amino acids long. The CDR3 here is CASRLGTGIYEQYF. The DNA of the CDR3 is TGTGCCAGCAGGTTGGGGACAGGCATCTACGAGCAGTACTTC.

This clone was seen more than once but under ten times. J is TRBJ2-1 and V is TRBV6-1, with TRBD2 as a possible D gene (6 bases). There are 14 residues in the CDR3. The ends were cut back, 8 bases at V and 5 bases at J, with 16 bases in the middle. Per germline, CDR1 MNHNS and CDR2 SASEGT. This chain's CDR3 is CASGGGAINNEQFF. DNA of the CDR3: TGTGCCAGCGGAGGCGGGGCCATAAACAATGAGCAGTTCTTC.